The sequence of this T cell receptor (beta chain) was determined in a study of monozygotic twins with inflammatory bowel disease. TCRdb re-analyzed the 5' RACE reads; it lists each CDR3 protein once, without DNA. The clone table shows some 150,000 distinct CDR3 sequences, with the ten largest holding roughly 1.2%. In germline, CDR1 is SGHVS, CDR2 FQNEAQ. The CDR3 loop spans 18 amino acids. Sequences were obtained from blood. This TCR derives from a human donor with ulcerative colitis or Crohn's disease, or a healthy co-twin of an affected twin (not recorded which). The V and J genes are TRBV7-8 and TRBJ1-5; the D call of TRBD1 rests on TCRdb alone, since no DNA is present to check it. CDR3 protein: CASSHGTGGGRGNQPQHF.